This T cell receptor beta chain was obtained from a study of cytomegalovirus exposure and HLA in healthy donors. Study observations and caveats: Associated with cytomegalovirus, according to the listing, were some 180 TCR beta chains. In a later analysis, TCR beta V- and J-gene trimming was associated with a missense DCLRE1C variant. Likely technical artifact: a cluster of highly shared sequence variants. In a later analysis, HLA-associated beta chains showed higher expansion and lower generation probabilities than comparable chains.

It was with 60 Vbeta and 13 Jbeta primers that the PCR ran. The data were produced by immunoSEQ multiplex PCR, yet TCRdb's version contains in-frame clones alone and is incomplete. The sample lists about 68,000 clones, roughly 77% seen once, with 6.5% in the top ten. In this sample, this clone turned up once. As yet, its antigen is unknown. Germline is not matched at one junction end, which may reflect a read error. Germline CDR1 is MNHEY and CDR2 is SVGAGI. The CDR3 has 14 residues. Sequencing used PBMCs. The receptor was derived from a human donor in good health. This rearrangement joins TRBV6-5 to TRBJ1-2; no clear D gene. CDR3 in amino acids: CASSESPDYYGYPF. The CDR3 DNA sequence: TGTGCCAGCAGTGAAAGTCCCGATTACTATGGCTACCCCTTC.